Described below is a single T cell receptor beta chain sequence and its context. As yet, its antigen is unknown. The sample comes from a study of cytomegalovirus exposure and HLA in healthy donors. Researchers ran the PCR with 60 Vbeta and 13 Jbeta primers. Clones were read by immunoSEQ multiplex PCR, and TCRdb kept only the in-frame ones, dropping some. The table shows roughly 120,000 clones, with 80% occurring only once. At collection, donors were nominally healthy, but unrecorded immune exposures were probable. Findings of the study overall: Common viral pathogens seemed, in a later analysis, to connect with several of the most significant clusters. Across HLA loci, a later analysis found differing TCR association rates, with DRB1 most and HLA-C fewest. Some V segments, including TRBV6-2 and TRBV6-3, were excluded as indistinguishable.

Germline CDR1 is SGHTA and CDR2 is FQGNSA. The CDR3 runs 12 residues. After removal of 5 bases from V and 8 bases from J, the junction contained 3 bases not matched to a gene. The chain carries TRBV7-2 and TRBJ2-1, with 7 nucleotides matching TRBD1. Input material: PBMCs. This sequence originates from a male donor in good health and CMV-seronegative. The CDR3 DNA is TGTGCCAGCAGCGTAACAGGGGATGAGCAGTTCTTC. Its translation: CASSVTGDEQFF.